Listed below are T cell receptor beta chains from one sample, sequenced in a study of blood T cell repertoires in COVID-19. Data came from immunoSEQ multiplex PCR; TCRdb stores just in-frame clones and leaves some out. The sample contains 130,000 to 150,000 clones, about 88% of which appear only once. The source material was peripheral blood. The receptors shown here come from a man between 50 and 59 years old with active or convalescent COVID-19. Both conserved end residues are part of each CDR3. D genes are given only for firm matches. Size is omitted from some rows. Given values are once, few, many or a class for expanded clones.

NA TRBJ2-1 NA TRBV19 TGTGCCAGTAGTGGGGGCCATTACAATGAGCAGTTCTTC CASSGGHYNEQFF
TRBD1 TRBJ1-5 NA TRBV13 TGTGCCAGCAGCTGGACCTCCAGGGGGTATAGCAATCAGCCCCAGCATTTT CASSWTSRGYSNQPQHF
TRBD2 TRBJ2-5 NA TRBV3-1/TRBV3-2 TGTGCCAGCAGCCAAGGAGGGACTAGAAGAGAGACCCAGTACTTC CASSQGGTRRETQYF
NA TRBJ2-5 NA TRBV5-1 TGCGCCAGCAGCCCAAGGACACTATACCAAGAGACCCAGTACTTC CASSPRTLYQETQYF
TRBD2 TRBJ2-1 NA TRBV24-1 TGTGCCACCAGTGGTTTTAGCGGGTTTTACAATGAGCAGTTCTTC CATSGFSGFYNEQFF
NA TRBJ1-6 NA TRBV28 TGTGCCAGCAGTGACTATACGAGGCTCAATCTTCCCCTCCACTTT CASSDYTRLNLPLHF
TRBD1 TRBJ1-6 once TRBV6-6 TGTGCCAGCACCGCGGACAGGGGATATTCACCCCTCCACTTT CASTADRGYSPLHF
TRBD2 TRBJ2-1 NA TRBV7-3 TGTGCCAGCAGCTCGGGCGGGGGGAATGAGCAGTTCTTC CASSSGGGNEQFF
TRBD1 TRBJ1-6 NA TRBV3-1/TRBV3-2 TGTGCCAGCAGCCATAGGGGACAGGGGAATTCACCCCTCCACTTT CASSHRGQGNSPLHF
NA TRBJ2-7 NA TRBV6-5 TGTGCCAGCAGCTCACGACTGAGCTACGAGCAGTACTTC CASSSRLSYEQYF
TRBD2 TRBJ2-7 NA TRBV4-1 TGCGCCAGCAGCCAAGGGGGGGGTGCACGCTACGAGCAGTACTTC CASSQGGGARYEQYF
TRBD1 TRBJ2-4 NA TRBV18 TGTGCCAGCTCGCGGGACAGGGACATTCAGTACTTC CASSRDRDIQYF
TRBD1 TRBJ1-2 NA TRBV20-1 TGCAGTGCTAGTATAGGGGGCGGCTACACCTTC CSASIGGGYTF
NA TRBJ2-1 NA TRBV28 TGTGCCAGCAGTTTTGGGGGCACTGAGCAGTTCTTC CASSFGGTEQFF
TRBD1 TRBJ1-1 NA TRBV19 TGTGCCAGTAGTATACATTACAGGGGCGACACTGAAGCTTTCTTT CASSIHYRGDTEAFF
TRBD1 TRBJ1-3 NA TRBV10-2 TGCGCCAGCTCATCGACAGGGAATGGAAACACCATATATTTT CASSSTGNGNTIYF
TRBD2 TRBJ2-7 NA TRBV5-1 TGCGCCAGCAGCTTGCGAGCACCCACCCTGACTAGCGGAGGGTACGAGCAGTACTTC CASSLRAPTLTSGGYEQYF
NA TRBJ1-6 few TRBV7-2 TGTGCCAGCAGCTTAGGGAGCTCCTATAATTCACCCCTCCACTTT CASSLGSSYNSPLHF
NA TRBJ2-2 NA TRBV5-1 TGCGCCAGCAGCGTTAGACCGGGGACCGGGGAGCTGTTTTTT CASSVRPGTGELFF
NA TRBJ2-1 NA TRBV2 TGTGCCAGCAGTGAAGGTTTGGCCGATGAGCAGTTCTTC CASSEGLADEQFF
NA TRBJ2-2 NA TRBV28 TGTGCCAGCAGTTTTGGAGGGATCGAAATCGGGGAGCTGTTTTTT CASSFGGIEIGELFF
NA TRBJ2-6 once TRBV7-3 TGTGCCAGCAGCGCCCAGGGGTCTTTTGCTGGGGCCAACGTCCTGACTTTC CASSAQGSFAGANVLTF
TRBD1 TRBJ1-5 NA TRBV19 TGTGCCAGTAGTATAACGGCGGGACAGGGTATTTTTAGACAGCCCCAGCATTTT CASSITAGQGIFRQPQHF
NA TRBJ2-2 NA TRBV6-5 TGTGCCAGCAGTTATTCTAGGACAAGGAACACCGGGGAGCTGTTTTTT CASSYSRTRNTGELFF
NA TRBJ2-7 NA TRBV29-1 TGCAGCGTTAACCCCCCCCGAGGGGGAGGGAGCTCCTACGAGCAGTACTTC CSVNPPRGGGSSYEQYF
TRBD2 TRBJ2-7 NA TRBV11-2 TGTGCCAGCAGCGGAGCGTGGGAGGGCCTAGACGAGCAGTACTTC CASSGAWEGLDEQYF
TRBD1 TRBJ2-2 NA TRBV5-1 TGCGCCAGCAGCGGGGGACAGGACACCGGGGAGCTGTTTTTT CASSGGQDTGELFF
NA TRBJ1-2 NA TRBV7-9 TGTGCCAGCAGCTTAGCAAGGGACTCCTATGGCTACACCTTC CASSLARDSYGYTF
NA TRBJ1-1 NA TRBV2 TGTGCCAGCAGTACAGGGTCTAGCACTGAAGCTTTCTTT CASSTGSSTEAFF
NA TRBJ1-1 NA TRBV7-9 TGTGCCAGCAGCCTCCAACAGGGTGGGAGCACTGAAGCTTTCTTT CASSLQQGGSTEAFF
NA TRBJ1-2 NA TRBV19 TGTGCCAGTAGTATCCACAGGTACAATGGCTACACCTTC CASSIHRYNGYTF
NA TRBJ1-2 NA TRBV7-2 TGTGCCAGCAGCTTAGAGGGGTTCTATGGCTACACCTTC CASSLEGFYGYTF
NA TRBJ1-2 few TRBV18 TGTGCCAGCTCACTGACTCAGGGAGGCGGCTACACCTTC CASSLTQGGGYTF
TRBD1 TRBJ2-7 NA TRBV27 TGTGCCAGCAGTCGCCCGGGACAGGGGGTTTACGAGCAGTACTTC CASSRPGQGVYEQYF
NA TRBJ2-3 NA TRBV4-2 TGTGCCAGCAGCCAATACAGGGGCACAGATACGCAGTATTTT CASSQYRGTDTQYF
NA TRBJ2-7 NA TRBV5-6 TGTGCCAGCAGCTTCAGGTTCAGGGGACACGAGCAGTACTTC CASSFRFRGHEQYF
NA TRBJ2-7 NA TRBV18 TGTGCCAGCTCACCGGGCGGGGAAGGGTACTACGAGCAGTACTTC CASSPGGEGYYEQYF
NA TRBJ2-5 NA TRBV25-1 TGTGCCAGCCAGGAGGCCCGCCTCGGTGAGACCCAGTACTTC CASQEARLGETQYF
NA TRBJ1-5 once TRBV29-1 TGCAGCGCCAGCCTGGGGAGAGCCCAGCCCCAGCATTTT CSASLGRAQPQHF
NA TRBJ2-6 NA TRBV28 TGTGCCAGCAGGGGCTACTCTGGGGCCAACGTCCTGACTTTC CASRGYSGANVLTF
TRBD1 TRBJ1-1 NA TRBV7-2 TGTGCCAGCAGCTTAGCGGGAACAGGGGGTGGGAACACTGAAGCTTTCTTT CASSLAGTGGGNTEAFF
NA TRBJ1-6 NA TRBV19 TGTGCCAGTAGTATGGGGCTTTATTCACCCCTCCACTTT CASSMGLYSPLHF
TRBD2 TRBJ2-3 NA TRBV28 TGTGCCAGCAGTTTTAGGGCTAGCGGGGCAGATACGCAGTATTTT CASSFRASGADTQYF
NA TRBJ2-5 NA TRBV3-1/TRBV3-2 TGTGCCAGCAGCCAAGAGGCTGCCAAAGAGACCCAGTACTTC CASSQEAAKETQYF
NA TRBJ1-1 once TRBV23-1 TGCGCCAGCAGTCAATCGATGTTAGGAGAGATGAACACTGAAGCTTTCTTT CASSQSMLGEMNTEAFF
NA TRBJ2-1 once TRBV4-1 TGCGCCAGCAGCCAAGAGCCGGGAGTTTCGGTTGAGCAGTTCTTC CASSQEPGVSVEQFF
TRBD1 TRBJ1-5 NA TRBV7-9 TGTGCCAGCAGAGGACAGGGGAACAATCAGCCCCAGCATTTT CASRGQGNNQPQHF
TRBD2 TRBJ2-7 few TRBV14 TGTGCCAGCAGCCCGAGACTAGCGGGAACCTCCTACGAGCAGTACTTC CASSPRLAGTSYEQYF
TRBD1 TRBJ1-5 NA TRBV24-1 TGTGCCACCAGTGATCGGACAGGCCCAAATCAGCCCCAGCATTTT CATSDRTGPNQPQHF
NA TRBJ2-3 NA TRBV6-2/TRBV6-3 TGTGCCAGCAGTTCTTTCCTGACAGATACGCAGTATTTT CASSSFLTDTQYF
NA TRBJ2-1 NA TRBV5-1 TGCGCCAGCAGCTTGGACAGCTCCTACAATGAGCAGTTCTTC CASSLDSSYNEQFF